Listed below are T cell receptor beta chains from one sample, sequenced in a study of cytomegalovirus exposure and HLA in healthy donors. The repertoire was sequenced with immunoSEQ multiplex PCR; TCRdb's copy has only in-frame clones and lacks some. The sample lists 150,000 to 200,000 clones; approximately 71% were seen once. The sample consisted of PBMCs. These receptors were obtained from a woman aged 40 to 50 in good health and CMV-seropositive. CDR3s include the opening cysteine and the closing phenylalanine or tryptophan. A D gene is named only where the DNA matches it firmly. Size values are once, few and many counts, or a class for expanded clones, and some rows have none.

CDR3aa,CDR3nt,v_gene,j_gene,d_gene,abundance
CSVGQPTLRSNTEAFF,TGCAGCGTGGGACAGCCGACTTTGAGATCGAACACTGAAGCTTTCTTT,TRBV29-1,TRBJ1-1,TRBD1,NA
CASSLGQLNEQFF,TGCGCCAGCAGCTTGGGACAGCTAAATGAGCAGTTCTTC,TRBV5-1,TRBJ2-1,NA,once
CASSTLAGSYNEQFF,TGTGCCAGCAGTACTCTAGCGGGCTCCTACAATGAGCAGTTCTTC,TRBV7-6,TRBJ2-1,TRBD2,NA
CASTLMRQLSNQPQHF,TGTGCCAGCACCTTGATGCGACAGTTAAGCAATCAGCCCCAGCATTTT,TRBV28,TRBJ1-5,NA,NA
CASSYWGRNQPQHF,TGTGCCAGCAGTTATTGGGGGAGGAATCAGCCCCAGCATTTT,TRBV6-6,TRBJ1-5,NA,few
CASSLGQGSGNTIYF,TGTGCCAGCTCACTCGGACAGGGGTCTGGAAACACCATATATTTT,TRBV18,TRBJ1-3,TRBD1,NA
CASTPTGGNTEAFF,TGTGCCAGCACACCGACAGGGGGGAACACTGAAGCTTTCTTT,TRBV6-6,TRBJ1-1,TRBD1,NA
CASSPPRRGSSYNEQFF,TGTGCCAGCAGCCCACCTCGTAGGGGGAGCTCCTACAATGAGCAGTTCTTC,TRBV5-4,TRBJ2-1,NA,NA
CASSEMSNQPQHF,TGTGCCAGCAGTGAAATGAGTAATCAGCCCCAGCATTTT,TRBV6-1,TRBJ1-5,NA,NA
CASSETGTGAHYGYTF,TGTGCCAGCAGTGAAACCGGGACAGGGGCACACTATGGCTACACCTTC,TRBV25-1,TRBJ1-2,TRBD1,NA
CASSLALGEPYEQYF,TGTGCCAGCAGCTTGGCATTAGGGGAACCCTACGAGCAGTACTTC,TRBV5-4,TRBJ2-7,NA,NA
CASSLARTGKDGQPQHF,TGTGCCAGCAGCTTGGCCAGGACAGGAAAGGATGGTCAGCCCCAGCATTTT,TRBV5-6,TRBJ1-5,TRBD1,NA
CASSLLVNSYEQYF,TGTGCCAGCAGCTTGTTAGTAAACTCCTACGAGCAGTACTTC,TRBV7-2,TRBJ2-7,NA,NA
CASSNRGGGGYGQYF,TGTGCCAGCAGCAACCGGGGGGGTGGGGGCTACGGGCAGTACTTC,TRBV7-2,TRBJ2-7,TRBD2,NA
CASSLGGGSIYNEQFF,TGTGCCAGCAGCTTGGGGGGCGGGAGCATCTACAATGAGCAGTTCTTC,TRBV5-4,TRBJ2-1,TRBD2,NA
CASSEGQLYGYTF,TGTGCCAGCAGCGAAGGACAGCTTTATGGCTACACCTTC,TRBV9,TRBJ1-2,NA,NA
CASSERPGQGTTGANVLTF,TGTGCCAGCAGTGAGAGACCGGGACAGGGCACGACTGGGGCCAACGTCCTGACTTTC,TRBV6-1,TRBJ2-6,TRBD1,few
CASSQGGSTGKEKLFF,TGCGCCAGCAGCCAAGGGGGTAGTACAGGGAAAGAAAAACTGTTTTTT,TRBV4-1,TRBJ1-4,NA,many
CASRKRENSYEQYF,TGTGCCAGTAGGAAGCGGGAGAATTCCTACGAGCAGTACTTC,TRBV19,TRBJ2-7,TRBD2,NA
CASSLAASVQETQYF,TGCGCCAGCAGCTTGGCGGCTAGCGTTCAAGAGACCCAGTACTTC,TRBV5-1,TRBJ2-5,NA,NA
CASSLERKPAPYEQYF,TGTGCCAGCAGCTTAGAGCGTAAGCCGGCCCCCTACGAGCAGTACTTC,TRBV11-1,TRBJ2-7,NA,NA
CAWSTRGSEKLFF,TGTGCCTGGAGTACAAGGGGCTCTGAAAAACTGTTTTTT,TRBV30,TRBJ1-4,NA,NA
CASSLGGTGITYEQYF,TGCGCCAGCAGCTTGGGGGGAACAGGGATTACCTACGAGCAGTACTTC,TRBV5-1,TRBJ2-7,NA,NA
CSARGTAGPDEQYF,TGCAGCGCCCGGGGGACAGCGGGCCCTGACGAGCAGTACTTC,TRBV29-1,TRBJ2-7,NA,few
CASSFGPSSYEQYF,TGTGCCAGCAGCTTCGGTCCGAGCTCCTACGAGCAGTACTTC,TRBV11-3,TRBJ2-7,NA,NA
CASSGREPNEQYF,TGTGCCAGTAGTGGGCGGGAGCCCAACGAGCAGTACTTC,TRBV19,TRBJ2-7,TRBD2,NA
CASSVGGGHYNEQFF,TGTGCCAGCAGCGTAGGGGGGGGGCACTACAATGAGCAGTTCTTC,TRBV9,TRBJ2-1,NA,NA
CASSLDRGDTQYF,TGTGCCAGCAGCTTGGACAGGGGAGATACGCAGTATTTT,TRBV5-4,TRBJ2-3,TRBD1,NA
CASSLGQGYSPLHF,TGTGCCAGCAGCTTGGGACAGGGATATTCACCCCTCCACTTT,TRBV7-9,TRBJ1-6,TRBD1,NA
CASGGPGLAGGPYEQYF,TGTGCCAGCGGGGGACCGGGACTAGCGGGAGGGCCCTACGAGCAGTACTTC,TRBV2,TRBJ2-7,TRBD2,NA
CASNIRGTYEQYF,TGTGCCAGCAACATTAGGGGAACCTACGAGCAGTACTTC,TRBV7-2,TRBJ2-7,NA,NA
CASSPGTNYEQYF,TGTGCCAGCAGCCCCGGGACTAACTACGAGCAGTACTTC,TRBV9,TRBJ2-7,TRBD2,NA
CSVGFGQGFNQPQHF,TGCAGCGTTGGATTTGGGCAGGGCTTCAATCAGCCCCAGCATTTT,TRBV29-1,TRBJ1-5,NA,NA
CASSLTGTGSGETQYF,TGTGCCAGCAGTTTAACCGGGACAGGGAGCGGAGAGACCCAGTACTTC,TRBV27,TRBJ2-5,TRBD1,once
CASSGTGLAGGPTTEQYF,TGCGCCAGCAGTGGGACAGGACTAGCGGGAGGGCCCACAACGGAGCAGTACTTC,TRBV10-1,TRBJ2-7,TRBD2,NA
CASSPQGQGSPLHF,TGTGCCAGCAGCCCGCAGGGCCAGGGTTCACCCCTCCACTTT,TRBV9,TRBJ1-6,NA,once
CASSSAGGLSGNTIYF,TGTGCCAGCAGTTCGGCAGGGGGCCTATCTGGAAACACCATATATTTT,TRBV7-9,TRBJ1-3,TRBD1,NA
CALGTWNNEQFF,TGTGCCCTAGGGACATGGAACAATGAGCAGTTCTTC,TRBV28,TRBJ2-1,NA,medium-sized
CASSFTGNNEQFF,TGTGCCAGCAGCTTTACAGGGAACAATGAGCAGTTCTTC,TRBV11-3,TRBJ2-1,NA,NA
CASSWGTSAIYEQYF,TGTGCCAGCAGCTGGGGGACATCGGCCATCTACGAGCAGTACTTC,TRBV5-6,TRBJ2-7,NA,NA
CASILSGTTYNEQFF,TGTGCCAGCATCCTTAGCGGGACTACCTACAATGAGCAGTTCTTC,TRBV11-2,TRBJ2-1,TRBD2,NA
CASSPTGYYGYTF,TGTGCCAGCAGTCCTACAGGATACTATGGCTACACCTTC,TRBV28,TRBJ1-2,NA,NA
CAWSVPPSGSGTDTQYF,TGTGCCTGGAGTGTACCCCCGAGCGGGAGCGGCACAGATACGCAGTATTTT,TRBV30,TRBJ2-3,TRBD2,NA